The table lists the clone carrying this T cell receptor beta chain with a few counts. Its antigen is not known. The record originates from a study of cytomegalovirus exposure and HLA in healthy donors. About the study: Earlier sequencing of 150 million to 200 million T cells yielded approximately 120 million unique TCR beta sequences.

Study outcomes and limitations: After further analysis at a later stage, 16,951 TCR beta sequences were associated with HLA alleles at 0.05 false discovery rate. Donor immune exposure was known only as CMV serostatus.

From germline, CDR1 is SGDLS and CDR2 YYNGEE. The CDR3 has 15 amino acids. Trimming pared 0 bases from V and 5 bases from J, leaving 14 bases between. The PCR had 60 Vbeta and 13 Jbeta primers. The repertoire was sequenced with immunoSEQ multiplex PCR; TCRdb's copy has only in-frame clones and lacks some. This table has 95,000 to 150,000 clones, roughly four fifths appearing once. The sequenced sample consisted of PBMCs. V is TRBV9 and J is TRBJ1-1, with D tentatively TRBD1 (5 bases). This clonotype originated in a woman in her twenties or thirties in good health and CMV-seropositive. CDR3 nucleotides: TGTGCCAGCAGCGTAGGCGGCGGGGGGGGTACTGAAGCTTTCTTT. Its translation is CASSVGGGGGTEAFF.